Shown below are 20 T cell receptor beta chains from a single sample sequenced in a study of Ad26.COV2.S vaccination and SARS-CoV-2 variants. This table comes from immunoSEQ multiplex PCR, and its TCRdb copy is limited to in-frame clones, with some not included. Among around 300,000 clones, 85% to 90% were seen once, and the ten largest hold 5.5%. Treatment reported: around 19 received Ad26.COV2.S at low or high dose, single or two shots; a few received placebo; per-sample allocation not given. After the first vaccine or placebo injection, samples were drawn on day 63. Sequencing used peripheral blood, obtained in a trial of Ad26.COV2.S vaccine versus placebo. Receptor source: a person aged 18-60 years who received the Ad26.COV2.S COVID-19 vaccine or a placebo.

The gene calls are TRBV6-5 and TRBJ2-1; 9 nucleotides agree with TRBD2. Trimming took 1 base from V and 9 from J; bases not matched to a gene: 10. The germline gives CDR1 MNHEY, CDR2 SVGAGI. The CDR3 extends over 16 amino acids. CDR3 in DNA: TGTGCCAGCAGTTACTTGGCGGGGGGGCCGAGCGGTGAGCAGTTCTTC. It translates to CASSYLAGGPSGEQFF.

This clone was found once. This rearrangement joins TRBV4-1 to TRBJ1-4; D is ambiguous. V was pared by 0 bases and J by 10 bases, with 33 bases between. Germline V gives CDR1 MGHRA, CDR2 YSYEKL. The CDR3 totals 21 residues. The CDR3 coding sequence is TGCGCCAGCAGCCAAGATGACGTTGAGATGCCCTACCATCAGGCGGGGAGAAAACTGTTTTTT. Amino acid sequence: CASSQDDVEMPYHQAGRKLFF.

The rearrangement uses TRBV30 and TRBJ1-5; 11 bases line up with TRBD1. Looked up from germline, CDR1 is GTSNPN and CDR2 is SVGIG (reference sequence). The CDR3 consists of 18 residues. Trimming took 0 bases from V and 3 from J; bases not matched to a gene: 10. The CDR3 is CAWSVRLGTGGVNQPQHF. CDR3 coding DNA: TGTGCCTGGAGTGTACGTTTAGGGACAGGGGGTGTCAATCAGCCCCAGCATTTT.

The count of this clone is one. The V gene is TRBV3-1 (or the pseudogene TRBV3-2), the J gene TRBJ1-1; possibly TRBD1 for D (5 bases). V dropped 2 bases and J dropped 3 bases, with 16 bases sitting between them. This CDR3 has 16 amino acids. From germline, CDR1 is LGHDT and CDR2 YNNKEL (reference sequence). The CDR3 bases are TGTGCCAGCAGCCAATTTCTAAGGGGAGGGTACACTGAAGCTTTCTTT. Translating it yields CASSQFLRGGYTEAFF.

This sequence joins TRBV11-3 and TRBJ2-1; 11 positions match TRBD2. The CDR3 sequence is 15 residues long. Losses at the gene ends were 5 bases for V and 7 bases for J; bases not matched to a gene: 7. CDR1 and CDR2 from the germline V gene are SGHNT and YENEEA. CDR3 sequence: CASSHSGRGLNEQFF. The DNA for the CDR3 is TGTGCCAGCAGCCATAGCGGGAGGGGGTTGAATGAGCAGTTCTTC.

DNA for the CDR3: TGTGCCAGCAGCCAAGATGCACCTGAAGCTTTCTTT. Translating gives CASSQDAPEAFF. This chain joins TRBV3-1 (or the pseudogene TRBV3-2) and TRBJ1-1; D call uncertain. The CDR3 contains 12 residues. Trimming took off 0 bases at V and 6 bases at J, with 5 bases between the two ends. Germline values: CDR1 LGHDT, CDR2 YNNKEL (reference sequence).

The chain links TRBV12-5 to TRBJ2-5, with a possible D match to TRBD2 (7 bases). Germline CDR1 LGHNT, CDR2 FRNRAP. This CDR3 has 17 residues. The V end was cut by 3 bases, the J end by 4 bases, with 21 bases between. For the CDR3, the DNA is TGTGCTAGTGGTTTTACCACGGGGGGCCCCTCGGGAGAGACCCAGTACTTC. Protein sequence: CASGFTTGGPSGETQYF.

The rearrangement links TRBV2 to TRBJ2-7; D gene ambiguous. CDR3 length: 14 residues. Deletions cut 6 bases from V and 4 bases from J, with 16 bases between. Germline V gene sequence: CDR1 SNHLY, CDR2 FYNNEI. CDR3 bases: TGTGCCAGCAGCCCCAGTTCTGGTCCGTACGAGCAGTACTTC. It codes for CASSPSSGPYEQYF.

In this sample, this clone turned up once. The chain uses TRBV6-6 and TRBJ1-1, with a tentative D call TRBD1 (6 bases). The CDR3 spans 13 residues. V was trimmed by 10 bases and J by 1 base, leaving 13 bases between them. Germline V lookup: CDR1 MNHNY, CDR2 SVGAGI (reference sequence). This CDR3 is CATQDSSNTEAFF. In DNA form, the CDR3 reads TGTGCCACACAGGACAGCTCGAACACTGAAGCTTTCTTT.

This chain links TRBV11-2 with TRBJ2-5; D may be TRBD1 (6 bases). The CDR3 has 16 residues. The V end lost 7 bases, the J end lost 4 bases, and 22 bases lay between the germline ends. The germline gives CDR1 SGHAT, CDR2 FQNNGV. The CDR3 sequence is CASTITLQGRRETQYF. The DNA for the CDR3 is TGTGCCAGCACCATAACCTTGCAGGGGCGGAGAGAGACCCAGTACTTC. Combining the CDR3 with reference TRBV11-2 and TRBJ2-5 gives the whole variable domain EAGVAQSPRYKIIEKRQSVAFWCNPISGHATLYWYQQILGQGPKLLIQFQNNGVVDDSQLPKDRFSAERLKGVDSTLKIQPAKLEDSAVYLCASTITLQGRRETQYFGPGTRLLVL.

The chain is built from TRBV6-5 and TRBJ2-1; 8 bases line up with TRBD1. The CDR3 consists of 15 residues. Per germline, CDR1 MNHEY and CDR2 SVGAGI. J was trimmed by 7 bases and V by 0 bases; bases with no gene match: 5. The chain's CDR3 is CASSYSRGLVNEQFF. In nucleotides, the CDR3 is TGTGCCAGCAGTTACTCCAGGGGGCTAGTGAATGAGCAGTTCTTC.

J is TRBJ2-3 and V is TRBV11-2, with D uncertain. V was trimmed by 1 base and J by 4 bases, leaving 9 bases between them. Germline V gene sequence: CDR1 SGHAT, CDR2 FQNNGV. CDR3 length: 14 amino acids. The CDR3 sequence: CASSLGLGPDTQYF. The CDR3 nucleotides are TGTGCCAGCAGCTTAGGCCTAGGCCCAGATACGCAGTATTTT.

This clone was recorded once. The gene calls are TRBV18 and TRBJ2-5; tentatively, D is TRBD1 or TRBD2 (5 bases each). There are 12 residues in the CDR3. The germline V gene encodes CDR1 KGHSH and CDR2 LQKENI. V lost 2 bases, J lost 13 bases, and 14 bases lay in between. The CDR3 loop reads CASSPGGERGYF. The CDR3 bases are TGTGCCAGCTCACCAGGCGGTGAGAGGGGGTACTTC.

V gene TRBV7-2 combines with J gene TRBJ2-7; D perhaps matches TRBD1 (6 bases). Trimming took off 4 bases at V and 3 bases at J, with 10 bases between the two ends. This CDR3 has 13 residues. Germline CDR1 and CDR2: SGHTA and FQGNSA. In DNA, the CDR3 is TGTGCCAGCAGCTGGACAGAAGGCTACGAGCAGTACTTC. Its protein is CASSWTEGYEQYF.

The V gene is TRBV5-6, the J gene TRBJ1-4; D is ambiguous. The CDR3 extends over 12 amino acids. The V gene lost 10 bases and the J gene lost 5 bases, with 12 bases spanning the gap. The germline CDR1 and CDR2 sequences are SGHDT and YYEEEE. DNA for the CDR3: TGTGCCCCGAACCCGGGAAATGAAAAACTGTTTTTT. Translating gives CAPNPGNEKLFF.

The V and J genes are TRBV25-1 and TRBJ1-2; possible D gene TRBD1, 5 bases. The ends were cut back, 6 bases at V and 3 bases at J, with 17 bases in the middle. The germline CDR1 and CDR2 sequences are MGHDK and SYGVNS. There are 15 residues in the CDR3. CDR3 in DNA: TGTGCCAGCAGATCTCCGGGGCAGGGAGACTATGGCTACACCTTC. It yields the protein CASRSPGQGDYGYTF.

This chain links TRBV7-2 with TRBJ1-2, with D perhaps TRBD1 (5 bases). V lost 5 bases, J lost 5 bases, and 18 bases lay in between. There are 15 residues in the CDR3. Germline-derived CDR1 and CDR2 are SGHTA and FQGNSA. The CDR3 protein is CASSPWEGLQYGYTF. In DNA, the CDR3 is TGTGCCAGCAGCCCCTGGGAGGGGTTGCAGTATGGCTACACCTTC.

The chain recombines TRBV13 with TRBJ1-2; D possibly corresponds to TRBD1 (5 bases). The CDR3 extends over 14 amino acids. Looked up from germline, CDR1 is PRHDT and CDR2 is FYEKMQ (reference sequence). The V end was cut by 5 bases, the J end by 3 bases, with 13 bases between. For the CDR3, the DNA is TGTGCCAGCAGCCCGGGGGGGAGGGACTATGGCTACACCTTC. It translates to CASSPGGRDYGYTF.

The rearrangement joins TRBV4-3 to TRBJ2-2; D unclear. The CDR3 contains 15 residues. Germline V CDR1 and CDR2: LGHNA, YSLEER. With 5 bases removed from V and 1 base from J, the gap between germline ends came to 11 bases. As DNA, the CDR3 is TGCGCCAGCAGCAGTCTGGGATTGAACACCGGGGAGCTGTTTTTT. As protein: CASSSLGLNTGELFF.

The chain combines TRBV20-1 with TRBJ2-5; 10 bases agree with TRBD2. The J segment lost 4 bases and the V segment lost 3 bases, leaving 8 bases of the junction unmatched. CDR3 length: 15 amino acids. Per germline, CDR1 DFQATT and CDR2 SNEGSKA (reference sequence). CDR3 amino acids: CSASVTSGTGETQYF. CDR3 coding DNA: TGCAGTGCTAGTGTTACTAGCGGGACGGGAGAGACCCAGTACTTC.